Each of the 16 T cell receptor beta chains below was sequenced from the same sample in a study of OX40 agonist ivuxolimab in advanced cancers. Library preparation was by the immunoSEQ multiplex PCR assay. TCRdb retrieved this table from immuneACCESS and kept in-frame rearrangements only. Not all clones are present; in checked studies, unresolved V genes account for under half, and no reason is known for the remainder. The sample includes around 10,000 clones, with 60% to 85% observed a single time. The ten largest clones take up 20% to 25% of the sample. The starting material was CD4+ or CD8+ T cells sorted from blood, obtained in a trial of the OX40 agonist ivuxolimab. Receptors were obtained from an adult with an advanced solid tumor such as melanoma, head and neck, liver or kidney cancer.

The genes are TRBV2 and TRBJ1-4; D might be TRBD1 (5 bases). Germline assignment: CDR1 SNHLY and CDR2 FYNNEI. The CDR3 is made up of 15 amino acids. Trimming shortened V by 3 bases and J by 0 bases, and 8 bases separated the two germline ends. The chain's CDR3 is CASSEGDPTNEKLFF. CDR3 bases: TGTGCCAGCAGTGAGGGGGACCCAACTAATGAAAAACTGTTTTTT. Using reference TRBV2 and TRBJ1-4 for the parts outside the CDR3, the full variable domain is EPEVTQTPSHQVTQMGQEVILRCVPISNHLYFYWYRQILGQKVEFLVSFYNNEISEKSEIFDDQFSVERPDGSNFTLKIRSTKLEDSAMYFCASSEGDPTNEKLFFGSGTQLSVL.

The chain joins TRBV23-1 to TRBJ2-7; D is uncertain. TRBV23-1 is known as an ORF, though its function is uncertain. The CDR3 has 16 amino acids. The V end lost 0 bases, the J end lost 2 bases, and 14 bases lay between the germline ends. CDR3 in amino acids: CASSQSKPELAYEQYF. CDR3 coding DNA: TGCGCCAGCAGTCAATCGAAACCGGAATTGGCCTACGAGCAGTACTTC.

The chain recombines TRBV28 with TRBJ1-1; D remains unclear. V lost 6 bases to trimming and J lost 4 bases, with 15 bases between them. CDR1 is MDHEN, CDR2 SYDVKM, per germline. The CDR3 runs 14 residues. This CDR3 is CASSLLGRGTEAFF. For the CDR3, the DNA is TGTGCCAGCAGCCTCCTTGGGCGAGGCACTGAAGCTTTCTTT. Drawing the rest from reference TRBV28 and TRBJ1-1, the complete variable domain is DVKVTQSSRYLVKRTGEKVFLECVQDMDHENMFWYRQDPGLGLRLIYFSYDVKMKEKGDIPEGYSVSREKKERFSLILESASTNQTSMYLCASSLLGRGTEAFFGQGTRLTVV.

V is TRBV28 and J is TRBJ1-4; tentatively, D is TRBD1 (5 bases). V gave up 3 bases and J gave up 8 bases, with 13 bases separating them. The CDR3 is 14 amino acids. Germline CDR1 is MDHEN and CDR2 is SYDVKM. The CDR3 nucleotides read TGTGCCAGCAGTTTTGAGGGGCTGCTGGAAAAACTGTTTTTT. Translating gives CASSFEGLLEKLFF.

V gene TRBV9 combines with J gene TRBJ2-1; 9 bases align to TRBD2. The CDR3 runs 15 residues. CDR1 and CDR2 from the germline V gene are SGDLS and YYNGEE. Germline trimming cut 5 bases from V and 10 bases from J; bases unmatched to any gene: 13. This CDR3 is CASREGGGAMDEQFF. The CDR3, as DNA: TGTGCCAGCAGGGAAGGCGGGGGGGCGATGGACGAGCAGTTCTTC. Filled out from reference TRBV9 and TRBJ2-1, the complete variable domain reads DSGVTQTPKHLITATGQRVTLRCSPRSGDLSVYWYQQSLDQGLQFLIQYYNGEERAKGNILERFSAQQFPDLHSELNLSSLELGDSALYFCASREGGGAMDEQFFGPGTRLTVL.

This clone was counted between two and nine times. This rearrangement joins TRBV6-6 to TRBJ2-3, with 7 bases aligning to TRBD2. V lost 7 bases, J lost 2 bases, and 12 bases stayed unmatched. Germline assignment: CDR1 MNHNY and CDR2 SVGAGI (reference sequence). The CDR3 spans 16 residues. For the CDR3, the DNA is TGTGCCAGCATTTTAGCGGGCCCTCTGCCCACAGATACGCAGTATTTT. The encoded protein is CASILAGPLPTDTQYF.

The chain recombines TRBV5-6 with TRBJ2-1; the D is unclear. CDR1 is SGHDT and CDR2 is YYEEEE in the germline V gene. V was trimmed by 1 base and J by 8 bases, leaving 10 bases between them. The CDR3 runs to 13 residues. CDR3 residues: CASSLLAADEQFF. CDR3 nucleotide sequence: TGTGCCAGCAGCTTGCTGGCGGCGGATGAGCAGTTCTTC.

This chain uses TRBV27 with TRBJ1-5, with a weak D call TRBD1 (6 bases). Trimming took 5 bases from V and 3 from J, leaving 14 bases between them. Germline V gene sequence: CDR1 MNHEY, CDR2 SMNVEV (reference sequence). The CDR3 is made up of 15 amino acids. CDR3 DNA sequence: TGTGCCAGCAGTCGGGGGGCGCTTCCCAATCAGCCCCAGCATTTT. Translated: CASSRGALPNQPQHF.

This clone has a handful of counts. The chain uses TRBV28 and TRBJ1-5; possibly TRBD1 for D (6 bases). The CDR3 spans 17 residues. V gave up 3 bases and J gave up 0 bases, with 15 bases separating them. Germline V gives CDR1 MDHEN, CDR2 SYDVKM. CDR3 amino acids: CASSFTGWVFSNQPQHF. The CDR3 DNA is TGTGCCAGCAGTTTTACAGGGTGGGTATTTAGCAATCAGCCCCAGCATTTT.

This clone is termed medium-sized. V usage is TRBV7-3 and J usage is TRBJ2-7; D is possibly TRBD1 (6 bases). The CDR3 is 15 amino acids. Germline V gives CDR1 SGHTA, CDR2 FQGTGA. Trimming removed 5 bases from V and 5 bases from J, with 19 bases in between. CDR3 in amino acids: CASSPGAVSIHEQYF. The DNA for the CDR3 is TGTGCCAGCAGCCCAGGGGCAGTCTCTATCCACGAGCAGTACTTC.

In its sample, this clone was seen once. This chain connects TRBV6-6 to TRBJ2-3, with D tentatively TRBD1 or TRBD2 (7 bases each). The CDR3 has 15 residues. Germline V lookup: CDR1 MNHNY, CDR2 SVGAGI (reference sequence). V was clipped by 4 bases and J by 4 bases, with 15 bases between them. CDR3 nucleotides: TGTGCCAGCAGTTCACAGGGGACTAAGGCAGATACGCAGTATTTT. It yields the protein CASSSQGTKADTQYF.

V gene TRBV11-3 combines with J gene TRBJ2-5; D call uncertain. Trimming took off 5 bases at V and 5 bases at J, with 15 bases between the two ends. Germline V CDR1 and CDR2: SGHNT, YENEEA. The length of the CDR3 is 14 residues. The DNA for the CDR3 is TGTGCCAGCAGCCTAGGCTTTGGAAGCGAGACCCAGTACTTC. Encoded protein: CASSLGFGSETQYF.

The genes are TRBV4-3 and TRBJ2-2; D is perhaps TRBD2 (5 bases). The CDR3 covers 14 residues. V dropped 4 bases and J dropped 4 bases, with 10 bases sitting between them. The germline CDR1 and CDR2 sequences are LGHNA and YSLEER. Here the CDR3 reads CASSPDRGTGELFF. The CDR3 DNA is TGCGCCAGCAGCCCGGACCGGGGCACCGGGGAGCTGTTTTTT.

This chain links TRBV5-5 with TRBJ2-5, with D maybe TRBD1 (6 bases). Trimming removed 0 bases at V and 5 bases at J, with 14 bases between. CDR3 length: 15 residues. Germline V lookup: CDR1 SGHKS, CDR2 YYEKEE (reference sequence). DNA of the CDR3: TGTGCCAGCAGCTTGGCGCAGGGGTCGGCTGAGACCCAGTACTTC. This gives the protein CASSLAQGSAETQYF.

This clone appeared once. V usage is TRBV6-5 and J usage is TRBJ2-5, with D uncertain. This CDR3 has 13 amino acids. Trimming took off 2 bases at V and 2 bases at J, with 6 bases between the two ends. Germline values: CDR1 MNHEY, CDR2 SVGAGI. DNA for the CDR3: TGTGCCAGCAGTTACCGGCCTCAAGAGACCCAGTACTTC. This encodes CASSYRPQETQYF.

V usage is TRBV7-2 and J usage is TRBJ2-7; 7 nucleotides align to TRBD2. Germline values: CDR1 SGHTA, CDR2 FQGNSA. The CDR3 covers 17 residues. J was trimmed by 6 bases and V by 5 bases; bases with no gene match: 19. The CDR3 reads CASSQRGERGFRGEQYF. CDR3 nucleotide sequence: TGTGCCAGCAGCCAAAGAGGGGAGCGGGGCTTCCGGGGCGAGCAGTACTTC.